Listed below are T cell receptor beta chains from one sample, sequenced in a study of beta chain features in type 1 diabetes. The repertoire was sequenced with immunoSEQ multiplex PCR; TCRdb's copy has only in-frame clones and lacks some. The sample lists 200,000 to 250,000 clones; approximately 14% were seen once. Sequencing input: naive CD4+ T cells from blood. The receptors were sampled from a woman between 35 and 50 years old in good health. The CDR3 runs from the conserved cysteine through the conserved F or W. The order of the fields is clone size, V gene, J gene, D gene, CDR3 protein, CDR3 DNA. D genes are given only for firm matches. Size tells how often a clone was seen (once, few, many) or the class of an expanded clone, and some rows leave it out.

once	TRBV9	TRBJ1-2	NA	CASSVEGRALGYGYTF	TGTGCCAGCAGCGTAGAGGGCAGGGCTCTAGGCTATGGCTACACCTTC
NA	TRBV7-2	TRBJ2-7	TRBD1	CASSPGTEARQYF	TGTGCCAGCAGCCCCGGGACAGAGGCTCGGCAGTACTTC
NA	TRBV13	TRBJ2-7	NA	CASSPQGWGGEQYF	TGTGCCAGCAGCCCGCAGGGGTGGGGGGGCGAGCAGTACTTC
few	TRBV15	TRBJ2-7	TRBD1	CATSPRPGQMERRPYEQYF	TGTGCCACCAGCCCAAGACCGGGACAGATGGAAAGAAGACCCTACGAGCAGTACTTC
NA	TRBV5-4	TRBJ1-1	NA	CASSLDGVRARTEAFF	TGTGCCAGCAGCTTGGATGGGGTGAGGGCTCGCACTGAAGCTTTCTTT
NA	TRBV27	TRBJ2-6	NA	CASSLILPGSFSGANVLTF	TGTGCCAGCAGTTTAATTTTACCGGGGAGCTTCTCTGGGGCCAACGTCCTGACTTTC
few	TRBV7-9	TRBJ1-1	NA	CASSLQGLNTEAFF	TGTGCCAGCAGCTTGCAGGGATTGAACACTGAAGCTTTCTTT
NA	TRBV18	TRBJ2-7	NA	CASSPRAGAGDEQYF	TGTGCCAGCTCACCACGTGCGGGGGCGGGAGACGAGCAGTACTTC
few	TRBV6-6	TRBJ2-6	NA	CASSWQGSGANVLTF	TGTGCCAGCAGTTGGCAGGGCTCTGGGGCCAACGTCCTGACTTTC
NA	TRBV18	TRBJ1-4	NA	CASSPIQERKLFF	TGTGCCAGCTCACCAATACAGGAGCGAAAACTGTTTTTT
NA	TRBV7-2	TRBJ1-1	NA	CASSLALGAFTEAFF	TGTGCCAGCAGCTTAGCTCTGGGGGCTTTCACTGAAGCTTTCTTT
few	TRBV7-9	TRBJ2-7	TRBD1	CASSLEQWGQDTYEQYF	TGTGCCAGCAGCTTAGAACAGTGGGGACAGGACACCTACGAGCAGTACTTC
few	TRBV7-9	TRBJ2-3	TRBD1	CASSMRTTGTGGPDTQYF	TGTGCCAGCAGCATGCGGACTACCGGGACAGGGGGTCCAGATACGCAGTATTTT
NA	TRBV5-8	TRBJ2-5	NA	CASSFNGLGGLETQYF	TGTGCCAGCAGCTTCAACGGACTGGGGGGACTTGAGACCCAGTACTTC
NA	TRBV11-2	TRBJ1-2	TRBD1	CASSPGRGGNYGYTF	TGTGCCAGCAGCCCCGGGAGAGGGGGCAACTATGGCTACACCTTC
once	TRBV6-1	TRBJ2-7	TRBD2	CASSEAGTSGVGSFHEQYF	TGTGCCAGCAGTGAAGCAGGGACTAGCGGGGTAGGATCCTTCCACGAGCAGTACTTC
few	TRBV9	TRBJ2-2	NA	CASSVALPDTGELFF	TGTGCCAGCAGCGTAGCACTCCCCGACACCGGGGAGCTGTTTTTT
few	TRBV9	TRBJ2-1	TRBD2	CASSGRRGSSYNEQFF	TGTGCCAGCAGCGGGAGGCGGGGGAGCTCCTACAATGAGCAGTTCTTC
NA	TRBV7-8	TRBJ1-5	NA	CASSLGDPTSLSIGVNQPQHF	TGTGCCAGCAGCTTAGGCGATCCGACTAGCCTTTCCATTGGGGTTAATCAGCCCCAGCATTTT
NA	TRBV6-5	TRBJ2-3	TRBD2	CASSTGLAIDTQYF	TGTGCCAGTTCGACGGGACTAGCGATCGACACGCAGTATTTT
NA	TRBV21-1	TRBJ2-7	NA	CASSTLSGGQYEQYF	TGTGCCAGCAGCACACTTAGCGGGGGGCAATACGAGCAGTACTTC
NA	TRBV5-8	TRBJ2-5	NA	CASSFPRGEAETQYF	TGTGCCAGCAGCTTCCCCCGCGGGGAGGCAGAGACCCAGTACTTC
few	TRBV11-2	TRBJ2-5	NA	CASSLVVRKETQYF	TGTGCCAGCAGCTTAGTCGTCAGGAAAGAGACCCAGTACTTC
NA	TRBV23-1	TRBJ1-5	TRBD1	CASSQPLDRVVNQPQHF	TGCGCCAGCAGTCAGCCCTTGGACAGGGTTGTCAATCAGCCCCAGCATTTT
NA	TRBV5-1	TRBJ1-4	TRBD1	CASSFRQGDEKLFF	TGCGCCAGCAGCTTCCGACAGGGAGATGAAAAACTGTTTTTT
few	TRBV4-3	TRBJ2-3	NA	CASSPGLASTDTQYF	TGCGCCAGCAGCCCTGGACTGGCTAGCACAGATACGCAGTATTTT
NA	TRBV7-9	TRBJ1-6	NA	CASSLLGQISPLHF	TGTGCCAGCAGCTTACTCGGACAGATTTCACCCCTCCACTTT
NA	TRBV9	TRBJ2-5	TRBD1	CASSTDRGTETQYF	TGTGCCAGCAGCACCGACAGGGGAACGGAGACCCAGTACTTC
few	TRBV7-8	TRBJ1-3	NA	CASSLGRVEGNTIYF	TGTGCCAGCAGCTTAGGCCGGGTAGAAGGAAACACCATATATTTT
few	TRBV18	TRBJ1-3	NA	CASSPPGQPGNTIYF	TGTGCCAGCTCACCACCGGGCCAGCCTGGAAACACCATATATTTT
NA	TRBV6-5	TRBJ2-3	TRBD2	CASRVTSGGTDTQYF	TGTGCCAGCAGGGTGACTAGCGGGGGCACAGATACGCAGTATTTT
NA	TRBV19	TRBJ2-3	NA	CASSKGGDTQYF	TGTGCCAGTAGTAAAGGGGGAGATACGCAGTATTTT
NA	TRBV27	TRBJ2-3	NA	CASSFGALLTDTQYF	TGTGCCAGCAGTTTTGGGGCCCTCCTCACAGATACGCAGTATTTT
NA	TRBV7-2	TRBJ2-5	NA	CASGGGSQETQYF	TGTGCCAGCGGGGGCGGGAGCCAAGAGACCCAGTACTTC
few	TRBV5-1	TRBJ1-1	NA	CASSSGPRLPNTEAFF	TGCGCCAGCAGCTCTGGGCCCCGCTTACCGAACACTGAAGCTTTCTTT
NA	TRBV5-1	TRBJ2-7	NA	CASSPGSQGMGQYF	TGCGCCAGCAGCCCGGGCTCCCAGGGGATGGGGCAGTACTTC
few	TRBV10-2	TRBJ1-1	TRBD1	CASSDRQGAGEAFF	TGCGCCAGCAGTGATAGGCAGGGGGCTGGTGAAGCTTTCTTT
NA	TRBV27	TRBJ2-7	NA	CASSLFMDRAYEQYF	TGTGCCAGCAGTTTATTCATGGACAGAGCCTACGAGCAGTACTTC
NA	TRBV5-6	TRBJ2-2	NA	CASSLVPGLDTGELFF	TGTGCCAGCAGCTTGGTTCCGGGTTTGGACACCGGGGAGCTGTTTTTT
few	TRBV5-4	TRBJ2-3	TRBD1	CASSSYRGDTQYF	TGTGCCAGCAGCTCGTACAGGGGTGATACGCAGTATTTT
NA	TRBV5-1	TRBJ2-2	TRBD1	CASSLAPDRATGELFF	TGCGCCAGCAGCTTGGCTCCGGACAGGGCCACCGGGGAGCTGTTTTTT
NA	TRBV10-3	TRBJ1-1	TRBD1	CAINARGTGMGTEAFF	TGTGCCATCAACGCGAGGGGGACAGGGATGGGCACTGAAGCTTTCTTT